This T cell receptor beta chain was identified during a study of CD8 T cells in ankylosing spondylitis (dated by TCRdb to about 2017). At the level of the whole study: To find TCR variants linked to disease, the study profiled T cell receptor beta repertoires in ankylosing spondylitis patients and healthy donors. In total, the full study cohort was made up of some 100 healthy donors and about two dozen ankylosing spondylitis patients. Peripheral blood samples were taken, and synovial fluid was additionally collected from ankylosing spondylitis patients.

CDR1 SGHRS and CDR2 YFSETQ are derived from the germline V gene. The CDR3 covers 13 residues, taking in both the cysteine and the phenylalanine. This entry keeps only the CDR3 DNA: 39 bases, framed from base 1. Sequencing was performed on an Illumina HiSeq 2500. Quantitative 5'-RACE with molecular barcodes was used to prepare TCR beta libraries. In the authors' own workflow: A new computational method based on a probabilistic model of VDJ rearrangement was used to identify disease-linked TCR variants. The raw public reads went through TCRdb reprocessing: fastp at Q25, MiXCR clone calling, in-frame beta chains kept. Rows are combined by CDR3 protein, so each entry shows the most common genes and DNA. These V and J calls rely on TCRdb rather than the paper's analysis. The sample has about 800,000 distinct CDR3 sequences on record, approximately 12% of them singletons. The ten largest clones take up 0.51% of the sample.

Broader findings and caveats from the paper: Some motif variants had previously been reported in the synovial fluid and blood of reactive arthritis patients, which suggests shared mechanisms of disease initiation. A TCR beta motif made up of 7 to 9 highly homologous amino acid variants appeared to be characteristic of blood from ankylosing spondylitis patients. The disease-linked clones were reported to be significantly enriched in matched synovial fluid samples from ankylosing spondylitis patients. A CD8+ phenotype was shown by the disease-linked clones, which were found at relatively low frequencies in peripheral blood.

This clonotype occurred many times. Its recognized antigen is unknown. One end of the junction is discordant with germline, which a read error may explain. The rearrangement joined TRBV5-1 to TRBJ2-5; matching of 6 bases hints at TRBD2 as the D gene. The TCR sequence derives from a male donor with ankylosing spondylitis. Source material: blood, either unsorted or a sorted T cell fraction (not recorded which). CDR3 reads: CASSLLAEETQYF. The nucleotide sequence reads TGTGCCAGCAGCTTACTAGCCGAAGAGACCCAGTACTTC.